This is a list of T cell receptor beta chains from one sample in a study of T cell changes during pregnancy in multiple sclerosis. Profiled with immunoSEQ multiplex PCR; TCRdb holds only in-frame clones, not every one. This table has approximately 60,000 clones, 94% appearing once. The sample in question was CD8+ T cells from peripheral blood mononuclear cells, obtained in the third trimester of pregnancy. Receptor source: a female donor with multiple sclerosis, enrolled in a pregnancy study. Each CDR3 is given with its conserved first and last residue. Each record gives: D gene, J gene, V gene, clone size, CDR3 protein, CDR3 DNA. D genes are given only for firm matches. The size of a clone is reported for some rows only, either as once, few or many, or as a class for expanded clones.

d_call: TRBD1; j_call: TRBJ1-4; v_call: TRBV5-4; clone_size: .; cdr3_aa: CASSLIRGLDEKLFF; cdr3_nt: TGTGCCAGCAGCTTAATCAGGGGGCTAGATGAAAAACTGTTTTTT
d_call: .; j_call: TRBJ2-1; v_call: TRBV27; clone_size: once; cdr3_aa: CASSTVDSRSYNEQFF; cdr3_nt: TGTGCCAGCAGCACTGTAGACAGTCGCTCCTACAATGAGCAGTTCTTC
d_call: .; j_call: TRBJ1-1; v_call: TRBV6-6; clone_size: .; cdr3_aa: CASSPSTEAFF; cdr3_nt: TGTGCCAGCAGTCCCTCCACTGAAGCTTTCTTT
d_call: TRBD2; j_call: TRBJ2-7; v_call: TRBV2; clone_size: .; cdr3_aa: CASSETAGGWYEQYF; cdr3_nt: TGTGCCAGCAGTGAAACGGCGGGAGGGTGGTACGAGCAGTACTTC
d_call: TRBD1; j_call: TRBJ2-2; v_call: TRBV6-1; clone_size: .; cdr3_aa: CASSRSTGDTGELFF; cdr3_nt: TGTGCCAGCAGTAGAAGCACAGGGGACACCGGGGAGCTGTTTTTT
d_call: TRBD1; j_call: TRBJ2-7; v_call: TRBV7-6; clone_size: .; cdr3_aa: CASSLGQGNEQYF; cdr3_nt: TGTGCCAGCAGCTTAGGACAGGGCAACGAGCAGTACTTC
d_call: .; j_call: TRBJ1-2; v_call: TRBV6-5; clone_size: .; cdr3_aa: CASSYSGGTEGYTF; cdr3_nt: TGTGCCAGCAGTTACTCTGGGGGGACGGAGGGCTACACCTTC
d_call: TRBD1; j_call: TRBJ2-2; v_call: TRBV7-9; clone_size: .; cdr3_aa: CASSVQSGQEAGELFF; cdr3_nt: TGTGCCAGCAGCGTGCAATCGGGACAGGAGGCCGGGGAGCTGTTTTTT
d_call: TRBD1; j_call: TRBJ1-1; v_call: TRBV5-1; clone_size: .; cdr3_aa: CASSLHRGLTEAFF; cdr3_nt: TGCGCCAGCAGCTTGCACAGGGGGCTCACTGAAGCTTTCTTT
d_call: TRBD2; j_call: TRBJ2-1; v_call: TRBV5-1; clone_size: .; cdr3_aa: CASSAGTSGSLEQFF; cdr3_nt: TGCGCCAGCAGCGCGGGGACTAGCGGGAGTCTTGAGCAGTTCTTC
d_call: TRBD1; j_call: TRBJ1-2; v_call: TRBV27; clone_size: .; cdr3_aa: CASSLQGGGYGYTF; cdr3_nt: TGTGCCAGCAGTCTACAGGGGGGAGGGTATGGCTACACCTTC
d_call: TRBD2; j_call: TRBJ2-3; v_call: TRBV27; clone_size: .; cdr3_aa: CASSELAGGYTDTQYF; cdr3_nt: TGTGCCAGCAGTGAACTAGCGGGAGGGTACACAGATACGCAGTATTTT
d_call: .; j_call: TRBJ1-3; v_call: TRBV5-4; clone_size: .; cdr3_aa: CASSFSPGTGNTIYF; cdr3_nt: TGTGCCAGCAGCTTTAGTCCAGGGACTGGAAACACCATATATTTT
d_call: .; j_call: TRBJ2-7; v_call: TRBV10-2; clone_size: .; cdr3_aa: CASLSGETRSYEQYF; cdr3_nt: TGCGCCAGCTTATCCGGTGAGACTAGGTCCTACGAGCAGTACTTC
d_call: TRBD1; j_call: TRBJ1-2; v_call: TRBV10-3; clone_size: once; cdr3_aa: CAISDRLLGTGGHYGYTF; cdr3_nt: TGTGCCATCAGTGACAGGCTTCTCGGGACAGGGGGCCACTATGGCTACACCTTC
d_call: .; j_call: TRBJ1-2; v_call: TRBV9; clone_size: .; cdr3_aa: CASSDDTFWYGYTF; cdr3_nt: TGTGCCAGCAGCGACGACACCTTTTGGTATGGCTACACCTTC
d_call: TRBD1; j_call: TRBJ1-1; v_call: TRBV27; clone_size: .; cdr3_aa: CASSLSPGTGRTEAFF; cdr3_nt: TGTGCCAGCAGTTTATCACCCGGGACAGGTCGCACTGAAGCTTTCTTT
d_call: .; j_call: TRBJ2-2; v_call: TRBV19; clone_size: .; cdr3_aa: CASSLAGITTGELFF; cdr3_nt: TGTGCCAGTAGTCTTGCGGGAATTACCACCGGGGAGCTGTTTTTT
d_call: .; j_call: TRBJ2-1; v_call: TRBV11-1; clone_size: .; cdr3_aa: CASTDDSWVSNEQFF; cdr3_nt: TGTGCCAGCACCGACGACAGCTGGGTATCCAATGAGCAGTTCTTC
d_call: .; j_call: TRBJ2-7; v_call: TRBV27; clone_size: .; cdr3_aa: CASSFRGSFEQYF; cdr3_nt: TGTGCCAGCAGTTTCCGGGGGAGCTTCGAGCAGTACTTC
d_call: .; j_call: TRBJ2-6; v_call: TRBV19; clone_size: once; cdr3_aa: CASSLRAGTGANVLTF; cdr3_nt: TGTGCCAGTAGTTTAAGAGCAGGGACTGGGGCCAACGTCCTGACTTTC
d_call: TRBD1; j_call: TRBJ2-3; v_call: TRBV29-1; clone_size: .; cdr3_aa: CSVEGQLTGGPTDTQYF; cdr3_nt: TGCAGCGTTGAAGGTCAATTGACAGGGGGACCCACAGATACGCAGTATTTT
d_call: .; j_call: TRBJ2-1; v_call: TRBV30; clone_size: once; cdr3_aa: CAWSPGYVNEQFF; cdr3_nt: TGTGCCTGGAGCCCGGGATACGTAAATGAGCAGTTCTTC
d_call: .; j_call: TRBJ1-6; v_call: TRBV7-9; clone_size: .; cdr3_aa: CASSLVTGMNSPLHF; cdr3_nt: TGTGCCAGCAGCTTAGTGACGGGGATGAATTCACCCCTCCACTTT
d_call: .; j_call: TRBJ2-7; v_call: TRBV27; clone_size: medium-sized; cdr3_aa: CASSSVRYPRREQYF; cdr3_nt: TGTGCCAGCAGCAGCGTCCGCTACCCTCGGAGGGAGCAGTACTTC
d_call: .; j_call: TRBJ2-1; v_call: TRBV7-9; clone_size: .; cdr3_aa: CASSGVPNEQFF; cdr3_nt: TGTGCCAGCAGCGGAGTTCCAAATGAGCAGTTCTTC
d_call: .; j_call: TRBJ1-4; v_call: TRBV27; clone_size: once; cdr3_aa: CASSRGLPEKLFF; cdr3_nt: TGTGCCAGCAGTAGAGGACTCCCGGAAAAACTGTTTTTT
d_call: .; j_call: TRBJ1-1; v_call: TRBV27; clone_size: .; cdr3_aa: CASAYEGDTEAFF; cdr3_nt: TGTGCCAGCGCGTATGAGGGGGATACTGAAGCTTTCTTT
d_call: .; j_call: TRBJ2-3; v_call: TRBV28; clone_size: .; cdr3_aa: CASSLWHGSAGDTDTQYF; cdr3_nt: TGTGCCAGCAGTTTATGGCACGGTTCGGCAGGGGACACAGATACGCAGTATTTT
d_call: .; j_call: TRBJ2-7; v_call: TRBV30; clone_size: .; cdr3_aa: CAWSGVGGSYEQYF; cdr3_nt: TGTGCCTGGAGTGGAGTAGGGGGTTCCTACGAGCAGTACTTC
d_call: TRBD2; j_call: TRBJ2-1; v_call: TRBV30; clone_size: .; cdr3_aa: CAWSLPGLADNEQFF; cdr3_nt: TGTGCCTGGAGTTTGCCGGGACTAGCGGACAATGAGCAGTTCTTC
d_call: TRBD2; j_call: TRBJ2-1; v_call: TRBV10-2; clone_size: .; cdr3_aa: CATFSGPLGNEQFF; cdr3_nt: TGCGCCACCTTTAGCGGGCCGCTGGGAAATGAGCAGTTCTTC
d_call: TRBD1; j_call: TRBJ1-5; v_call: TRBV28; clone_size: .; cdr3_aa: CASSLFLRTGLDNGNQPQHF; cdr3_nt: TGTGCCAGCAGTTTATTCCTTAGGACAGGGCTTGATAATGGCAATCAGCCCCAGCATTTT
d_call: .; j_call: TRBJ2-1; v_call: TRBV6-6; clone_size: .; cdr3_aa: CASSYGLASYNEQFF; cdr3_nt: TGTGCCAGCAGTTACGGGTTAGCCTCCTACAATGAGCAGTTCTTC
d_call: TRBD1; j_call: TRBJ2-7; v_call: TRBV5-8; clone_size: .; cdr3_aa: CASSGQDYSYEQYF; cdr3_nt: TGTGCCAGCAGCGGACAGGATTACTCCTACGAGCAGTACTTC
d_call: .; j_call: TRBJ2-3; v_call: TRBV9; clone_size: .; cdr3_aa: CASSVEADLDTQYF; cdr3_nt: TGTGCCAGCAGCGTAGAAGCCGATTTAGATACGCAGTATTTT
d_call: TRBD2; j_call: TRBJ2-2; v_call: TRBV4-3; clone_size: .; cdr3_aa: CASSQAAGEGTGELFF; cdr3_nt: TGCGCCAGCAGCCAAGCTGCGGGAGAAGGTACCGGGGAGCTGTTTTTT
d_call: .; j_call: TRBJ2-1; v_call: TRBV5-1; clone_size: .; cdr3_aa: CASSLFQSREQFF; cdr3_nt: TGCGCCAGCAGCTTATTCCAGTCACGAGAGCAGTTCTTC
d_call: TRBD2; j_call: TRBJ2-7; v_call: TRBV27; clone_size: .; cdr3_aa: CASSPSSGLAPYEQYF; cdr3_nt: TGTGCCAGCAGTCCATCCTCGGGACTAGCGCCCTACGAGCAGTACTTC
d_call: .; j_call: TRBJ2-3; v_call: TRBV7-9; clone_size: .; cdr3_aa: CASSPSPEFGADTQYF; cdr3_nt: TGTGCCAGCAGCCCTAGCCCCGAGTTCGGGGCAGATACGCAGTATTTT
d_call: .; j_call: TRBJ2-7; v_call: TRBV25-1; clone_size: .; cdr3_aa: CASSAGGRNYEQYF; cdr3_nt: TGTGCCAGCAGTGCAGGTGGAAGGAACTACGAGCAGTACTTC
d_call: .; j_call: TRBJ1-1; v_call: TRBV19; clone_size: .; cdr3_aa: CASSINMNTEAFF; cdr3_nt: TGTGCCAGTAGTATAAACATGAACACTGAAGCTTTCTTT
d_call: TRBD2; j_call: TRBJ2-1; v_call: TRBV11-2; clone_size: .; cdr3_aa: CASSRGLATGYNEQFF; cdr3_nt: TGTGCCAGCAGCCGCGGACTAGCGACTGGCTACAATGAGCAGTTCTTC
d_call: TRBD2; j_call: TRBJ2-1; v_call: TRBV6-4; clone_size: .; cdr3_aa: CASSGSGTSGSNEQFF; cdr3_nt: TGTGCCAGCAGTGGGTCCGGGACTAGCGGGAGTAATGAGCAGTTCTTC
d_call: TRBD1; j_call: TRBJ2-1; v_call: TRBV6-1; clone_size: .; cdr3_aa: CASREPGQGVNEQFF; cdr3_nt: TGTGCCAGCAGAGAACCGGGACAGGGGGTGAATGAGCAGTTCTTC
d_call: .; j_call: TRBJ1-1; v_call: TRBV10-1; clone_size: .; cdr3_aa: CASSEGESTEAFF; cdr3_nt: TGCGCCAGCAGTGAGGGAGAGAGCACTGAAGCTTTCTTT
d_call: .; j_call: TRBJ2-1; v_call: TRBV6-1; clone_size: .; cdr3_aa: CASSEGRYLGEQFF; cdr3_nt: TGTGCCAGCAGTGAAGGGAGGTACTTGGGGGAGCAGTTCTTC
d_call: .; j_call: TRBJ2-1; v_call: TRBV7-6; clone_size: .; cdr3_aa: CASSDRQESSYNEQFF; cdr3_nt: TGTGCCAGCAGCGACCGACAGGAGAGCTCCTACAATGAGCAGTTCTTC
d_call: TRBD2; j_call: TRBJ2-5; v_call: TRBV5-1; clone_size: .; cdr3_aa: CASSQGLAGRQETQYF; cdr3_nt: TGCGCCAGCAGCCAAGGACTAGCGGGCCGCCAAGAGACCCAGTACTTC
d_call: .; j_call: TRBJ2-3; v_call: TRBV10-3; clone_size: .; cdr3_aa: CAISESQEGGPTDTQYF; cdr3_nt: TGTGCCATCAGTGAGTCTCAGGAGGGAGGACCCACAGATACGCAGTATTTT
d_call: TRBD1; j_call: TRBJ2-7; v_call: TRBV28; clone_size: .; cdr3_aa: CASTSAGQGAYEQYF; cdr3_nt: TGTGCCAGCACCTCCGCGGGACAGGGCGCATACGAGCAGTACTTC
d_call: .; j_call: TRBJ1-4; v_call: TRBV9; clone_size: .; cdr3_aa: CASSVGAGSNEKLFF; cdr3_nt: TGTGCCAGCAGCGTAGGGGCCGGCTCTAATGAAAAACTGTTTTTT
d_call: TRBD2; j_call: TRBJ2-2; v_call: TRBV7-9; clone_size: .; cdr3_aa: CASSYPASGSPTGELFF; cdr3_nt: TGTGCCAGCAGTTATCCAGCGAGCGGGAGCCCGACCGGGGAGCTGTTTTTT
d_call: TRBD2; j_call: TRBJ2-7; v_call: TRBV28; clone_size: few; cdr3_aa: CASSQRTSGIWNEQYF; cdr3_nt: TGTGCCAGCAGCCAAAGGACTAGCGGGATTTGGAACGAGCAGTACTTC
d_call: .; j_call: TRBJ1-1; v_call: TRBV7-9; clone_size: .; cdr3_aa: CASSPSVNTEAFF; cdr3_nt: TGTGCCAGCAGCCCGTCAGTGAACACTGAAGCTTTCTTT
d_call: TRBD1; j_call: TRBJ1-1; v_call: TRBV2; clone_size: .; cdr3_aa: CASSDLEDRVNEAFF; cdr3_nt: TGTGCCAGCAGTGATCTAGAAGACAGGGTGAATGAAGCTTTCTTT
d_call: .; j_call: TRBJ2-3; v_call: TRBV7-3; clone_size: .; cdr3_aa: CASSLGYGVDTQYF; cdr3_nt: TGTGCCAGCAGCCTAGGGTACGGGGTAGACACGCAGTATTTT
d_call: TRBD1; j_call: TRBJ1-4; v_call: TRBV10-3; clone_size: .; cdr3_aa: CAIARTGGSEKLFF; cdr3_nt: TGTGCCATCGCAAGGACAGGGGGCAGCGAAAAACTGTTTTTT
d_call: .; j_call: TRBJ1-4; v_call: TRBV6-6; clone_size: .; cdr3_aa: CASRGATNEKLFF; cdr3_nt: TGTGCCAGTCGCGGTGCAACTAATGAAAAACTGTTTTTT